These 23 T cell receptor beta chains were sequenced from one sample in a study of tissue T cells after allogeneic stem cell transplantation. Sequencing was performed with immunoSEQ multiplex PCR; in TCRdb, only in-frame clones are kept and a portion is missing. The table shows about 4,700 clones, with approximately 70% occurring only once. The starting material was duodenal tissue, obtained at autopsy. Source of these receptors: a female patient between 18 and 50 years old with steroid-refractory graft-versus-host disease after an allogeneic stem cell transplant. Some T cells may be the graft donor's.

This chain joins TRBV7-9 and TRBJ1-4; TRBD1 might be the D (5 bases). The V gene's germline CDR1 is SEHNR and CDR2 FQNEAQ (reference sequence). The CDR3 extends over 16 amino acids. V was clipped by 1 base and J by 0 bases, with 9 bases between them. The CDR3 loop reads CASSLGWDSTNEKLFF. CDR3 DNA sequence: TGTGCCAGCAGCTTAGGGTGGGACTCAACTAATGAAAAACTGTTTTTT.

V is TRBV10-2 and J is TRBJ1-3; TRBD1 matches at 9 bases. Germline CDR1 and CDR2: WSHSY and SAAADI. J was trimmed by 2 bases and V by 6 bases; bases with no gene match: 5. The CDR3 extends over 15 amino acids. CDR3 nucleotide sequence: TGCGCCAGCAGGAGACACAGGGGGCCTGGAAACACCATATATTTT. Translation: CASRRHRGPGNTIYF.

The table lists this clone with a count of one. The CDR3 loop reads CASSLRAGEKLFF. CDR3 in DNA: TGTGCCAGCAGCTTAAGAGCGGGAGAAAAACTGTTTTTT. V is TRBV7-9 and J is TRBJ1-4; D unclear. This CDR3 has 13 amino acids. Per the germline V gene, CDR1 is SEHNR and CDR2 is FQNEAQ (reference sequence). V shed 2 bases and J shed 8 bases, with 9 bases lying between them.

The chain recombines TRBV19 with TRBJ1-2, with no clear D. From germline, CDR1 is LNHDA and CDR2 SQIVND (reference sequence). The CDR3 has 14 amino acids. Trimming pared 3 bases from V and 4 bases from J, leaving 12 bases between. In DNA, the CDR3 is TGTGCCAGTAGTATTGGCTTATCGGGCTATGGCTACACCTTC. It yields the protein CASSIGLSGYGYTF.

This chain links TRBV5-5 with TRBJ2-1, with a possible D match to TRBD1 (6 bases). Germline V gene lookup returns CDR1 SGHKS and CDR2 YYEKEE (reference sequence). Trimming pared 1 base from V and 7 bases from J, leaving 9 bases between. The CDR3 is 13 amino acids. The CDR3 DNA sequence: TGTGCCAGCAGCTTGACAGGGTGGAATGAGCAGTTCTTC. It yields the protein CASSLTGWNEQFF.

This sequence joins TRBV10-3 and TRBJ2-7; weak D call: TRBD2 (6 bases). Germline-derived CDR1 and CDR2 are ENHRY and SYGVKD. The CDR3 runs to 15 residues. The V end lost 6 bases, the J end lost 6 bases, and 21 bases lay between the germline ends. CDR3 region: CAISHPPGDRFEQYF. The CDR3 DNA follows: TGTGCCATCAGCCACCCTCCGGGAGACCGGTTCGAGCAGTACTTC.

This clone came up a few times. The chain is built from TRBV2 and TRBJ1-4, with 9 bases lining up with TRBD1. Per the germline V gene, CDR1 is SNHLY and CDR2 is FYNNEI. After removal of 9 bases from V and 5 bases from J, the junction contained 7 bases not matched to a gene. CDR3 length: 14 residues. The chain's CDR3 is CASYNRGQNEKLFF. The CDR3 region has the DNA TGTGCCAGTTATAACAGGGGGCAGAATGAAAAACTGTTTTTT.

The chain links TRBV6-6 to TRBJ1-4; 7 bases are shared with TRBD1. The V segment lost 0 bases and the J segment 4 bases; nucleotides outside the gene matches: 5. Germline CDR1 reads MNHNY; CDR2 reads SVGAGI (reference sequence). The CDR3 extends over 16 amino acids. This CDR3 reads CASSYSGDSLNEKLFF. Written as DNA, the CDR3 is TGTGCCAGCAGTTACTCCGGGGACAGCCTTAATGAAAAACTGTTTTTT.

The J gene is TRBJ1-2, the V gene TRBV5-6; no clear D. CDR1 SGHDT and CDR2 YYEEEE come from the germline V gene. The ends were cut back, 0 bases at V and 0 bases at J, with 15 bases in the middle. This CDR3 has 17 amino acids. The CDR3 sequence is CASSLVEWGVPNYGYTF. CDR3 in DNA: TGTGCCAGCAGCTTGGTCGAGTGGGGAGTACCTAACTATGGCTACACCTTC.

This clone was detected only a few times. The chain recombines TRBV25-1 with TRBJ2-7, with D uncertain. Per the germline V gene, CDR1 is MGHDK and CDR2 is SYGVNS. V lost 10 bases and J lost 3, with 7 bases in between. CDR3 length: 10 residues. Here the CDR3 reads CATSFYEQYF. CDR3 bases: TGTGCCACCTCATTCTACGAGCAGTACTTC.

A few counts support this clone. V is TRBV27 and J is TRBJ2-7; D is possibly TRBD2 (5 bases). The germline V gene has CDR1 MNHEY and CDR2 SMNVEV (reference sequence). The CDR3 runs to 17 residues. The V end was cut by 1 base, the J end by 2 bases, with 18 bases between. The CDR3: CASSLFHFGVSPYEQYF. The CDR3 bases are TGTGCCAGCAGTTTATTTCATTTCGGGGTCTCTCCCTACGAGCAGTACTTC.

This clone was seen only a few times. The V and J genes are TRBV6-2 or TRBV6-3 and TRBJ2-5; the match to TRBD1 covers 7 bases. CDR3 length equals 14 residues. In germline, CDR1 is MNHEY, CDR2 SVGEGT. V shed 2 bases, J shed 3 bases, and the junction held 3 bases outside the gene matches. The DNA of the CDR3 is TGTGCCAGCAGTTACATGGACAGGAAAGAGACCCAGTACTTC. This codes for CASSYMDRKETQYF.

This sequence joins TRBV4-1 and TRBJ2-5; 12 nucleotides line up with TRBD2. This CDR3 contains 16 residues. Per germline, CDR1 MGHRA and CDR2 YSYEKL. The J segment lost 4 bases and the V segment lost 0 bases, leaving 3 bases of the junction unmatched. In nucleotides, the CDR3 is TGCGCCAGCAGCCAAGAAACTAGCGGGGGGAGAGAGACCCAGTACTTC. Encoded protein: CASSQETSGGRETQYF.

The V and J genes are TRBV5-1 and TRBJ1-2; 8 bases agree with TRBD1. After removal of 9 bases from V and 2 bases from J, the junction contained 3 bases not matched to a gene. The CDR3 runs 12 residues. CDR1 is SGHRS and CDR2 is YFSETQ in the germline V gene. The CDR3 DNA reads TGCGCCACCAGACAGGGGAACTATGGCTACACCTTC. This gives the protein CATRQGNYGYTF. Variable domain in full (rest from reference TRBV5-1 and TRBJ1-2): KAGVTQTPRYLIKTRGQQVTLSCSPISGHRSVSWYQQTPGQGLQFLFEYFSETQRNKGNFPGRFSGRQFSNSRSEMNVSTLELGDSALYLCATRQGNYGYTFGSGTRLTVV.

This chain joins TRBV13 and TRBJ2-2; 8 bases agree with TRBD1. J was trimmed by 5 bases and V by 5 bases; bases with no gene match: 4. The CDR3 is made up of 14 amino acids. The germline gives CDR1 PRHDT, CDR2 FYEKMQ (reference sequence). The CDR3 sequence is CASSVTGVTGELFF. For the CDR3, the DNA is TGTGCCAGCAGCGTGACAGGGGTTACCGGGGAGCTGTTTTTT.

This rearrangement joins TRBV7-9 to TRBJ1-5; tentative D call: TRBD1 (6 bases). Germline V CDR1 and CDR2: SEHNR, FQNEAQ (reference sequence). Trimming cost V 5 bases and J 4 bases, with 18 bases left between them. The CDR3 length is 16 residues. CDR3: CASSRSDRRLNQPQHF. For the CDR3, the DNA is TGTGCCAGCAGCCGATCCGACAGGCGACTTAATCAGCCCCAGCATTTT.

The rearrangement joins TRBV9 to TRBJ2-1; the D is unclear. Germline V gene sequence: CDR1 SGDLS, CDR2 YYNGEE. The CDR3 extends over 13 amino acids. Trimming pared 3 bases from V and 7 bases from J, leaving 11 bases between. DNA for the CDR3: TGTGCCAGCAGCGCCCAGAATAGAAATGAGCAGTTCTTC. Its translation is CASSAQNRNEQFF.

A remark on this clone: The conserved phenylalanine or tryptophan is not found at the CDR3 terminus, so this likely reflects a read error. The limits of the CDR3 on the DNA are not certain, so only TCRdb's listed CDR3 is given. V gene TRBV5-1 combines with J gene TRBJ2-3. The germline V gene encodes CDR1 SGHRS and CDR2 YFSETQ. Counting both end residues, the CDR3 totals 12 amino acids. CDR3 sequence reads: CASSLGPGEHRE.

This rearrangement joins TRBV5-4 to TRBJ2-3, with 10 bases matching TRBD2. This CDR3 has 16 residues. Trimming took 4 bases from V and 5 from J; bases not matched to a gene: 10. The germline CDR1 and CDR2 sequences are SGHNT and YYREEE (reference sequence). The DNA for the CDR3 is TGTGCCAGCAGCCCCTTAGCGGGGGGCCGTGTAGATACGCAGTATTTT. Its translation: CASSPLAGGRVDTQYF. Full variable domain (rest looked up from reference TRBV5-4 and TRBJ2-3): ETGVTQSPTHLIKTRGQQVTLRCSSQSGHNTVSWYQQALGQGPQFIFQYYREEENGRGNFPPRFSGLQFPNYSSELNVNALELDDSALYLCASSPLAGGRVDTQYFGPGTRLTVL.

A few counts support this clone. This chain joins TRBV5-1 and TRBJ2-7, with unresolved D. Trimming removed 0 bases at V and 1 base at J, with 5 bases between. This CDR3 is 13 amino acids long. Germline CDR1 and CDR2: SGHRS and YFSETQ. CDR3 protein: CASSLATSYEQYF. The DNA for the CDR3 is TGCGCCAGCAGCTTGGCCACATCCTACGAGCAGTACTTC.

The CDR3 DNA follows: TGTGCCAGCAGTCTGACCTTCCCCGGGGCCAACGTCCTGACTTTC. It specifies CASSLTFPGANVLTF. The chain carries TRBV2 and TRBJ2-6; the D is unclear. Per germline, CDR1 SNHLY and CDR2 FYNNEI. Between the trimmed V and J ends, which lost 5 bases and 4 bases, there was a span of 12 bases. The CDR3 covers 15 residues.

The rearrangement uses TRBV4-1 and TRBJ1-5; unclear D gene. Germline assignment: CDR1 MGHRA and CDR2 YSYEKL. The CDR3 is 15 amino acids. The germline V and J ends were trimmed by 3 bases and 2 bases, with 11 bases remaining between them. The DNA of the CDR3 is TGCGCCAGCAGCCATAGGGTTCTCGGCAATCAGCCCCAGCATTTT. It is translated as CASSHRVLGNQPQHF.

The rearrangement uses TRBV5-4 and TRBJ2-1, with D unresolved. The germline V gene has CDR1 SGHNT and CDR2 YYREEE (reference sequence). CDR3 length: 16 residues. V was shortened by 3 bases and J by 1 base, with 14 bases between the two germline ends. In DNA form, the CDR3 reads TGTGCCAGCAGCTCCTCGATTGCGGCATCCTACAATGAGCAGTTCTTC. Translating gives CASSSSIAASYNEQFF.